Sequencing of this TCR beta chain was carried out in a study of T cells in Graves' hyperthyroidism and ophthalmopathy. This clonotype was seen repeatedly, ten times or more. Its antigen is undetermined. Each patient was aged 18 to 65 and had newly diagnosed hyperthyroidism of under 2 months' duration. This CDR3 contains 15 residues. Germline V gene sequence: CDR1 GTSNPN, CDR2 SVGIG (reference sequence). V lost 2 bases to trimming and J lost 3 bases; unmatched junction nucleotides: 7. Template material for amplifying TCR beta CDR3 regions consisted of RNA transcripts. The HTBI primer set served for first-round RT-PCR of the TCR CDR3. In TCRdb, the multiplex PCR reads were re-called with MiXCR into one record per CDR3 protein. This table has under 800,000 distinct CDR3 sequences, 12% to 15% appearing once. Study-level findings and limits: Most thyroid-expanded clonotypes above 0.001 were also found in blood.

The rearrangement joins TRBV30 to TRBJ2-3; 8 positions match TRBD2. The receptor comes from a young woman with Graves' hyperthyroidism. The sequenced sample was blood. Written as DNA, the CDR3 is TGTGCCTGGAGTCTGGCCAGCGGGAGTACAGATACGCAGTATTTT. Residues: CAWSLASGSTDTQYF.